This T cell receptor beta chain was identified in a study of T cells in Graves' hyperthyroidism and ophthalmopathy. Study as a whole: Before any treatment, at initial diagnosis, peripheral blood was collected.

Study-wide findings and caveats: Through a model of 13 V-J features, ophthalmopathy was separated from stable hyperthyroidism. Blood also contained most expanded thyroid clonotypes above 0.001.

V was pared by 6 bases and J by 5 bases, with 23 bases between. From germline, CDR1 is MNHEY and CDR2 SVGEGT. This CDR3 is 16 amino acids long. Template material for amplifying TCR beta CDR3 regions consisted of RNA transcripts. A first-round RT-PCR of the TCR CDR3 used the HTBI primer set. TCRdb re-called the multiplex PCR reads through MiXCR, storing one row per CDR3 protein. The table shows about 400,000 distinct CDR3 sequences, with about 15% occurring only once. The table lists this clonotype with a few counts. Its antigen is not known. The receptor was derived from a woman aged 30 to 39 with Graves' hyperthyroidism. The V gene is TRBV6-2 or TRBV6-3, the J gene TRBJ2-7; tentatively, D is TRBD2 (6 bases). The sample consisted of blood. The CDR3 loop reads CASRAVGAGRVNEQYF. The CDR3 DNA follows: TGTGCCAGCAGGGCTGTCGGAGCGGGCCGGGTGAACGAGCAGTACTTC.